The 12 T cell receptor beta chains in this list originate from one sample, sequenced in a study of cytomegalovirus exposure and HLA in healthy donors. In the PCR, 60 Vbeta and 13 Jbeta primers were used. The protocol was immunoSEQ multiplex PCR, while the TCRdb copy is restricted to in-frame clones and leaves out a portion. This sample has fewer than 200,000 clones, with less than 80% found just once. The specimen sequenced was PBMCs. These receptors all stem from a man aged 40-49 years in good health and CMV-seronegative.

V and J are TRBV29-1 and TRBJ2-1; 11 bases fit TRBD1. The length of the CDR3 is 14 residues. The germline V gene encodes CDR1 SQVTM and CDR2 ANQGSEA. The junction had 8 bases not matched to a gene; V was cut back by 3 bases and J by 10 bases. The CDR3 DNA follows: TGCAGCGTTGACGTCGGACAGGGGGCGGGGGAGCAGTTCTTC. Translation: CSVDVGQGAGEQFF.

The chain links TRBV27 to TRBJ1-6, with 7 bases aligning to TRBD1. Germline V gene data show CDR1 as MNHEY and CDR2 as SMNVEV (reference sequence). The CDR3 totals 13 residues. Trimming at V came to 3 bases and at J to 14 bases, leaving 7 bases not matched to a gene. The DNA of the CDR3 is TGTGCCAGCAGTTTCGACAGGGAGGTCACCCTCCACTTT. Translation: CASSFDREVTLHF.

The chain recombines TRBV28 with TRBJ2-4; 7 nucleotides align to TRBD1. The CDR3 loop spans 15 amino acids. The trim removed 2 bases at V and 8 bases at J, leaving 9 bases unmatched. Per the germline V gene, CDR1 is MDHEN and CDR2 is SYDVKM. The CDR3 loop is CASSLRGLGSHIQYF. The CDR3, as DNA: TGTGCCAGCAGTTTAAGGGGGCTAGGGAGTCACATTCAGTACTTC.

The J gene is TRBJ2-7, the V gene TRBV6-5; D is perhaps TRBD2 (5 bases). V lost 6 bases and J lost 0, with 12 bases in between. The CDR3 extends over 14 amino acids. CDR1 and CDR2 from the germline V gene are MNHEY and SVGAGI. The CDR3 nucleotides are TGTGCCAGCAGACCCTCCGGGGACTCCTACGAGCAGTACTTC. Translating gives CASRPSGDSYEQYF.

This clone was counted between two and nine times. The chain has TRBV4-3 and TRBJ2-7; a weak D match, TRBD1 (5 bases). The CDR3 contains 14 residues. The germline V gene encodes CDR1 LGHNA and CDR2 YSLEER. The V and J ends lost 0 bases and 4 bases respectively, with 10 bases between them. In DNA form, the CDR3 reads TGCGCCAGCAGCCAAGATTTAACAGGTTACGAGCAGTACTTC. It codes for CASSQDLTGYEQYF.

The chain recombines TRBV5-1 with TRBJ2-1; 13 nucleotides line up with TRBD2. V shed 4 bases, J shed 9 bases, and the junction held 7 bases outside the gene matches. This CDR3 region has 15 residues. The germline CDR1 and CDR2 sequences are SGHRS and YFSETQ. The CDR3 region has the DNA TGCGCCAGCAGCCAATCCGGACTAGCGGGAGTTGAGCAGTTCTTC. Its protein is CASSQSGLAGVEQFF.

The chain has TRBV7-9 and TRBJ1-3, with 10 bases identical to TRBD1. With 5 bases clipped from V and 0 bases from J, the junction kept 7 bases outside the gene matches. Germline lookup yields CDR1 SEHNR and CDR2 FQNEAQ (reference sequence). The CDR3 has 17 amino acids. CDR3 coding DNA: TGTGCCAGCAGCCATACGTGGGACAGGGGCTCTGGAAACACCATATATTTT. Amino acid sequence: CASSHTWDRGSGNTIYF.

This chain links TRBV15 with TRBJ2-5; 8 nucleotides agree with TRBD2. CDR1 and CDR2 (germline): LNHNV, YYDKDF (reference sequence). V lost 7 bases, J lost 3 bases, and 7 bases stayed unmatched. This CDR3 region has 14 residues. DNA of the CDR3: TGTGCCACCACCCCCGAACTAGCGGAAGAGACCCAGTACTTC. It translates to CATTPELAEETQYF.

V usage is TRBV29-1 and J usage is TRBJ1-2; D is possibly TRBD1 (6 bases). The germline CDR1 and CDR2 sequences are SQVTM and ANQGSEA. The CDR3 sequence is 14 residues long. Trimming left V 3 bases short and J 8 bases short, with 19 bases between. CDR3 nucleotide sequence: TGCAGCGTTGATTCGAGGGGGTCAGGTGCCGGCTACACCTTC. This codes for CSVDSRGSGAGYTF.

A few counts support this clone. CDR3 in DNA: TGTGCCAGCAGGGGGAGGGCCGCCCCCTACGAGCAGTACTTC. Protein sequence: CASRGRAAPYEQYF. The chain has TRBV7-9 and TRBJ2-7; the match to TRBD2 covers 7 bases. With 6 bases clipped from V and 2 bases from J, the junction kept 7 bases outside the gene matches. From germline, CDR1 is SEHNR and CDR2 FQNEAQ (reference sequence). The length of the CDR3 is 14 residues.

This clone was detected only once. The chain uses TRBV7-2 and TRBJ2-7; 11 nucleotides line up with TRBD2. From germline, CDR1 is SGHTA and CDR2 FQGNSA. The CDR3 has 15 residues. Trimming took 0 bases from V and 4 from J; bases not matched to a gene: 2. The CDR3 protein is CASSLAPSGGYEQYF. The CDR3 nucleotides are TGTGCCAGCAGCTTAGCCCCTAGCGGGGGGTACGAGCAGTACTTC.

The chain uses TRBV5-1 and TRBJ2-1, with 7 bases fitting TRBD2. J gave up 6 bases and V 3 bases, and 6 bases lay outside the gene matches. The germline CDR1 and CDR2 sequences are SGHRS and YFSETQ. The CDR3 length is 14 residues. The CDR3 reads CASSWGRGVNEQFF. The CDR3 DNA reads as TGCGCCAGCAGCTGGGGTCGGGGGGTCAATGAGCAGTTCTTC. Variable domain in full (rest from reference TRBV5-1 and TRBJ2-1): KAGVTQTPRYLIKTRGQQVTLSCSPISGHRSVSWYQQTPGQGLQFLFEYFSETQRNKGNFPGRFSGRQFSNSRSEMNVSTLELGDSALYLCASSWGRGVNEQFFGPGTRLTVL.